These 11 T cell receptor beta chains came from one sample sequenced in a study of blood T cell repertoires in COVID-19. Clones were sequenced by immunoSEQ multiplex PCR, and TCRdb holds only the in-frame ones, with some missing. This table has 150,000 to 200,000 clones, roughly 90% appearing once. Sequenced input: peripheral blood. The receptors were gathered from a man in his forties or fifties with acute or convalescent COVID-19.

Concerning this clone: The sample carries other DNA sequences with the same CDR3. The J gene is TRBJ1-5, the V gene TRBV30, with a weak D call TRBD1 (6 bases). The CDR3 is made up of 13 amino acids. Deletions cut 1 base from V and 2 bases from J, with 6 bases between. Germline V CDR1 and CDR2: GTSNPN, SVGIG (reference sequence). Here the CDR3 DNA reads TGTGCCTGGAGTGGACAGGGCAATCAGCCCCAGCATTTT. Amino acid sequence: CAWSGQGNQPQHF.

V usage is TRBV9 and J usage is TRBJ2-7; 13 bases match TRBD2. Trimming cost V 4 bases and J 0 bases; bases outside gene matches: 10. This CDR3 spans 18 amino acids. The germline gives CDR1 SGDLS, CDR2 YYNGEE. The chain's CDR3 is CASSSLAGGPTLSYEQYF. CDR3 DNA sequence: TGTGCCAGCAGCTCACTAGCGGGAGGGCCCACACTCTCCTACGAGCAGTACTTC.

V usage is TRBV12-3 or TRBV12-4 and J usage is TRBJ1-1; no clear D. The CDR3 has 13 residues. V gave up 6 bases and J gave up 11 bases, with 19 bases separating them. The DNA for the CDR3 is TGTGCCAGCAGATTAAGGGCTGCGGGTCTCGCTTTCTTT. It encodes CASRLRAAGLAFF.

V is TRBV3-1 (or the pseudogene TRBV3-2) and J is TRBJ1-4; 8 nucleotides align to TRBD1. V lost 10 bases to trimming and J lost 8 bases; unmatched junction nucleotides: 6. CDR1 LGHDT and CDR2 YNNKEL come from the germline V gene (reference sequence). This CDR3 contains 12 residues. CDR3 region: CATWAGGEKLFF. The CDR3 DNA reads as TGTGCCACTTGGGCAGGGGGCGAAAAACTGTTTTTT.

DNA for the CDR3: TGCGCCAGCAGCCTGCCGGGCGGGAGAGGTCCCGAAGGGACCCAGTACTTC. This encodes CASSLPGGRGPEGTQYF. V is TRBV5-1 and J is TRBJ2-5, with 7 positions matching TRBD2. The CDR3 contains 17 residues. Germline-derived CDR1 and CDR2 are SGHRS and YFSETQ. V gave up 4 bases and J gave up 7 bases; unmatched junction bases: 19.

The gene calls are TRBV19 and TRBJ2-5; tentative D call: TRBD2 (6 bases). V lost 8 bases and J 4 bases, leaving 11 bases between the germline ends. The germline gives CDR1 LNHDA, CDR2 SQIVND (reference sequence). The CDR3 is made up of 12 amino acids. The CDR3, as DNA: TGTGCCAGTGGGAGGTGGGGAGAGACCCAGTACTTC. Translating it yields CASGRWGETQYF.

The V and J genes are TRBV6-5 and TRBJ2-7; TRBD2 might be the D (5 bases). Deletions cut 5 bases from V and 2 bases from J, with 13 bases between. The CDR3 extends over 14 amino acids. Looked up from germline, CDR1 is MNHEY and CDR2 is SVGAGI. The CDR3 here is CASSLAHGAYEQYF. The CDR3 DNA sequence: TGTGCCAGCAGTCTAGCACACGGTGCCTACGAGCAGTACTTC.

The genes are TRBV27 and TRBJ2-5; unclear D gene. Germline CDR1 reads MNHEY; CDR2 reads SMNVEV (reference sequence). The CDR3 contains 12 residues. Trimming took 5 bases from V and 5 from J, leaving 9 bases between them. The CDR3 nucleotides read TGTGCCAGCAGTCCTACCCCGGAGACCCAGTACTTC. Amino acids: CASSPTPETQYF.

On this clone itself: One end of the junction varies from germline; a read error may be responsible. V usage is TRBV5-1 and J usage is TRBJ1-5, with 7 positions matching TRBD1. Germline CDR1 is SGHRS and CDR2 is YFSETQ. The CDR3 covers 14 residues. DNA for the CDR3: TGCGCCAGCAGCGCACGACAGGGCAACCAGCCCCAGCATTTT. Its protein is CASSARQGNQPQHF.

The CDR3 loop is CASSLSPLTVQPQHF. The DNA of the CDR3 is TGTGCCAGCAGCTTGAGCCCACTGACAGTACAGCCCCAGCATTTT. The chain is built from TRBV5-6 and TRBJ1-5, with a tentative D call TRBD1 (5 bases). Per the germline V gene, CDR1 is SGHDT and CDR2 is YYEEEE. The CDR3 is 15 amino acids. Trimming pared 1 base from V and 7 bases from J, leaving 15 bases between.

The J gene is TRBJ2-3, the V gene TRBV30; 7 nucleotides match TRBD1. CDR1 is GTSNPN, CDR2 SVGIG, per germline (reference sequence). After removal of 4 bases from V and 2 bases from J, the junction contained 9 bases not matched to a gene. The CDR3 extends over 15 amino acids. The CDR3 here is CAWIRQGRNTDTQYF. The CDR3 bases are TGTGCCTGGATCAGACAGGGTCGAAACACAGATACGCAGTATTTT.